The rows below give T cell receptor beta chains drawn from one sample of a study of spatial heterogeneity in lung cancer. TCRdb called the 5' RACE reads again in MiXCR, with one record for every CDR3 protein. This repertoire shows 12,000 or so distinct CDR3 sequences, 5.1% found once; its top ten account for about 23%. The sequencing here drew on lung tumor tissue, taken at surgery. Receptors were obtained from a male donor with early-stage non-small cell lung cancer. Both conserved end residues are part of each CDR3. The D gene is left open where the match is weak. Where a row states a size, it is once, few, many or the class of an expanded clone; other rows omit it.

12,TRBJ2-3,TRBV20-1,NA,medium-sized,TGCAGTGCCCGGCTTCGGGGAGATACGCAGTATTTT,CSARLRGDTQYF
15,TRBJ2-1,TRBV5-1,TRBD2,medium-sized,TGCGCCAGCAGCTCGGGACTAGCGTCCTACAATGAGCAGTTCTTC,CASSSGLASYNEQFF
14,TRBJ2-5,TRBV20-1,NA,few,TGCAGTGCCCGCCCCAGGGTCTCTCACGAGACCCAGTACTTC,CSARPRVSHETQYF
13,TRBJ1-1,TRBV5-1,NA,NA,TGCGCCAGTAAAGGACAGACCGACACTGAAGCTTTCTTT,CASKGQTDTEAFF
17,TRBJ2-1,TRBV7-2,TRBD2,medium-sized,TGTGCCAGCAGCTTAATCAGCGGGGGGTTTGAGGGCGATGAGCAGTTCTTC,CASSLISGGFEGDEQFF
13,TRBJ1-5,TRBV6-2/TRBV6-3,NA,few,TGTGCCAGCAACCTACAGGGAGGACAGCCCCAGCATTTT,CASNLQGGQPQHF
14,TRBJ2-4,TRBV4-3,NA,medium-sized,TGCGCCAGCAGCCAAGTTACAGGGTTGGACATTCAGTACTTC,CASSQVTGLDIQYF
15,TRBJ2-5,TRBV20-1,NA,medium-sized,TGCAGTGCTAGTGGGGGCAGGGGATTGGAAGAGACCCAGTACTTC,CSASGGRGLEETQYF
15,TRBJ2-3,TRBV7-2,TRBD1,NA,TGTGCCAGCAGCTTCCGACAGGGGGCAGGAGATACGCAGTATTTT,CASSFRQGAGDTQYF
12,TRBJ2-1,TRBV5-1,NA,many,TGCGCCAGCAGCTTGGATCAGAATGAGCAGTTCTTC,CASSLDQNEQFF
17,TRBJ1-4,TRBV11-2,NA,medium-sized,TGTGCCAGCAGGATCACAAGGTCCCGCACCCTTAATGAAAAACTGTTTTTT,CASRITRSRTLNEKLFF
15,TRBJ2-5,TRBV2,TRBD1,many,TGTGCCAGCAGTGAAGGGGGACAGAGCCAAGAGACCCAGTACTTC,CASSEGGQSQETQYF
11,TRBJ2-7,TRBV20-1,TRBD1,many,TGCAGTGCGAGACAGGGCAACGAGCAGTACTTC,CSARQGNEQYF
16,TRBJ1-6,TRBV30,NA,many,TGTGCCTGGAGTCCTAAAGGCATGGGCTATAATTCACCCCTCCACTTT,CAWSPKGMGYNSPLHF
14,TRBJ1-5,TRBV20-1,TRBD1,NA,TGCAGTGCTAGAGTCGGGACAGATAATCAGCCCCAGCATTTT,CSARVGTDNQPQHF
14,TRBJ1-4,TRBV6-2/TRBV6-3,NA,many,TGTGCCAGCAGTTACTTCAGGCTTAATGAAAAACTGTTTTTT,CASSYFRLNEKLFF
14,TRBJ1-1,TRBV29-1,NA,many,TGCAGCTCACTCCCACGACAGACGAACACTGAAGCTTTCTTT,CSSLPRQTNTEAFF
13,TRBJ1-2,TRBV7-6,NA,many,TGTGCCAGCAGCCCCCAGCTTTACTATGGCTACACCTTC,CASSPQLYYGYTF
13,TRBJ1-2,TRBV30,NA,NA,TGTGCCTGGAGTAAGCCGTCCGGGGGTGGCTACACCTTC,CAWSKPSGGGYTF
13,TRBJ1-3,TRBV6-6,NA,many,TGTGCCAGCAGTTTGCAGGGCGGAAACACCATATATTTT,CASSLQGGNTIYF
14,TRBJ2-1,TRBV5-1,NA,medium-sized,TGCGCCAGCAGCTTGGGGGCAGGCGACAATGAGCAGTTCTTC,CASSLGAGDNEQFF
14,TRBJ2-3,TRBV9,NA,large,TGTGCCAGCAGCGTTAACCCGAGCTCAGATACGCAGTATTTT,CASSVNPSSDTQYF
10,TRBJ2-5,TRBV20-1,NA,many,TGCAGTGCTAGAGTAGAGACCCAGTACTTC,CSARVETQYF
18,TRBJ2-1,TRBV27,TRBD2,large,TGTGCCAGCAGTTTATCCCCAGCGGCGGGGGGGTCCTACAATGAGCAGTTCTTC,CASSLSPAAGGSYNEQFF
13,TRBJ2-1,TRBV9,NA,NA,TGTGCCAGCAGAAAGGGGGGGAGCGATGAGCAGTTCTTC,CASRKGGSDEQFF
13,TRBJ2-5,TRBV6-1,NA,many,TGTGCCAGCAGTGTTAGGAGACAGGAGACCCAGTACTTC,CASSVRRQETQYF
15,TRBJ1-1,TRBV7-2,TRBD1,medium-sized,TGTGCCAGCAGCCTTGGTGGACAGGGAAGCACTGAAGCTTTCTTT,CASSLGGQGSTEAFF
11,TRBJ1-1,TRBV6-5,NA,many,TGTGCCAGCAGCCGAGGAACTGAAGCTTTCTTT,CASSRGTEAFF
14,TRBJ1-5,TRBV5-1,NA,NA,TGCGCCAGCAGCTTGGACGGAAGCAATCAGCCCCAGCATTTT,CASSLDGSNQPQHF
14,TRBJ2-5,TRBV20-1,NA,few,TGCAGTGCTAGACTAGTCGTTCAACAAGAGACCCAGTACTTC,CSARLVVQQETQYF
17,TRBJ1-2,TRBV7-2,NA,many,TGTGCCAGCAGCTTAGGCAGTTGGACACCCACTAACTATGGCTACACCTTC,CASSLGSWTPTNYGYTF
16,TRBJ2-3,TRBV7-2,TRBD2,many,TGTGCCAGCAGCTTTCAGCCGGGGGGGAGCACAGATACGCAGTATTTT,CASSFQPGGSTDTQYF
16,TRBJ2-2,TRBV6-1,NA,many,TGTGCCAGCAGTGAAGCCTGGACAGTTTACACCGGGGAGCTGTTTTTT,CASSEAWTVYTGELFF
12,TRBJ1-3,TRBV20-1,TRBD1,many,TGCAGTGCCCGGACAGGGGGAAACACCATATATTTT,CSARTGGNTIYF
12,TRBJ1-5,TRBV20-1,TRBD1,medium-sized,TGCAGTGCAAAGACAGGGACCCAGCCCCAGCATTTT,CSAKTGTQPQHF
12,TRBJ2-2,TRBV5-1,NA,many,TGCGCCAGCAGCTTGGGCGCTGGGGAGCTGTTTTTT,CASSLGAGELFF
16,TRBJ1-6,TRBV11-2,NA,many,TGTGCCAGCAGCTTAGACCCAAGAGGGCCGAATTCACCCCTCCACTTT,CASSLDPRGPNSPLHF
15,TRBJ2-7,TRBV7-2,NA,many,TGTGCCAGCAGCCCGGGGGCCATAAGCTCCTACGAGCAGTACTTC,CASSPGAISSYEQYF
18,TRBJ2-5,TRBV4-1,TRBD2,NA,TGCGCCAGCAGCCGCCGACTAGCGGGGGGGAGCAACCAAGAGACCCAGTACTTC,CASSRRLAGGSNQETQYF
14,TRBJ2-5,TRBV18,NA,many,TGTGCCAGCTCACCTGGAGTAGCTGGCGAGACCCAGTACTTC,CASSPGVAGETQYF
18,TRBJ2-2,TRBV9,NA,many,TGTGCCAGCAGGACCCTGATGTCGGGGGGCGAGAACACCGGGGAGCTGTTTTTT,CASRTLMSGGENTGELFF
13,TRBJ2-2,TRBV7-2,NA,many,TGTGCCAGCAGCTTCGTGCGCACCGGGGAGCTGTTTTTT,CASSFVRTGELFF
15,TRBJ2-7,TRBV5-6,NA,many,TGTGCCAGCAGCTTGGCGGTGGGGGATACCTACGAGCAGTACTTC,CASSLAVGDTYEQYF
15,TRBJ1-1,TRBV18,NA,many,TGTGCCAGCTCACCGAGGCAGGGGTTCGGCACTGAAGCTTTCTTT,CASSPRQGFGTEAFF
16,TRBJ2-2,TRBV7-7,NA,NA,TGTGCCAGCAGTAGAAGGGAAAATGCGAACACCGGGGAGCTGTTTTTT,CASSRRENANTGELFF
18,TRBJ2-1,TRBV28,TRBD2,few,TGTGCCACGCTGCCGGGACTAGCGGGGGCCATCTCCTACAATGAGCAGTTCTTC,CATLPGLAGAISYNEQFF